The 19 T cell receptor beta chains given below trace back to one sample, sequenced in a study of monozygotic twins with inflammatory bowel disease (dated by TCRdb to about 2019). Preparation of the library involved 5' RACE. Sequencing relied on an Illumina HiSeq 2500. Each entry corresponds to one CDR3 protein sequence from reads that TCRdb reprocessed, and DNA is not given. This sample's table lists around 99,000 distinct CDR3 sequences. The top ten constitute over 10% of the sample. Material for sequencing was blood. Receptor source: a human donor with ulcerative colitis or Crohn's disease, or a healthy co-twin of an affected twin (not recorded which).

CDR3 amino acids: CASSWLAGVSYEQYF. V is TRBV4-1 and J is TRBJ2-7; the TCRdb call, TRBD2, lacks DNA for checking. This CDR3 region has 15 residues. Per the germline V gene, CDR1 is MGHRA and CDR2 is YSYEKL.

The chain uses TRBV28 and TRBJ2-5; TCRdb lists TRBD2, though no DNA is available to test this call. This CDR3 has 13 amino acids. The germline gives CDR1 MDHEN, CDR2 SYDVKM. The CDR3 here is CASSLLAQETQYF.

Here the CDR3 reads CASSSIAGYSGNTIYF. The gene calls are TRBV7-9 and TRBJ1-3. Germline CDR1 reads SEHNR; CDR2 reads FQNEAQ (reference sequence). The CDR3 length is 16 residues.

This chain links TRBV20-1 with TRBJ2-1; as DNA is missing, the TRBD2 call by TCRdb cannot be tested. The germline CDR1 and CDR2 sequences are DFQATT and SNEGSKA (reference sequence). This CDR3 spans 17 amino acids. Here the CDR3 reads CSAPRAWGTLNYNEQFF.

CDR3 protein: CASSWDRGNSPLHF. The V gene is TRBV5-1, the J gene TRBJ1-6; the D call from TCRdb, TRBD1, cannot be confirmed without DNA. The CDR3 loop spans 14 amino acids. The germline V gene has CDR1 SGHRS and CDR2 YFSETQ.

The rearrangement uses TRBV5-5 and TRBJ2-3. CDR1 is SGHKS and CDR2 is YYEKEE in the germline V gene (reference sequence). This CDR3 contains 14 residues. CDR3 in amino acids: CASSFSLGSDTQYF.

The J gene is TRBJ1-2, the V gene TRBV5-1. The CDR3 sequence is 18 residues long. CDR1 SGHRS and CDR2 YFSETQ come from the germline V gene. The CDR3 here is CASSLGSQSGFGRYGYTF.

This chain joins TRBV6-2 or TRBV6-3 and TRBJ2-2; TCRdb proposes TRBD2, but this gene call is untestable without DNA. Per the germline V gene, CDR1 is MNHEY and CDR2 is SVGEGT. The CDR3 covers 14 residues. The CDR3 sequence: CASGSGRGSGELFF.

The chain couples TRBV20-1 to TRBJ1-6; there is no DNA to check the TCRdb D call of TRBD1. The CDR3 consists of 15 residues. Germline CDR1 reads DFQATT; CDR2 reads SNEGSKA (reference sequence). The CDR3 protein is CSAGPPTGEHSPLHF.

The chain employs TRBV24-1 and TRBJ2-4; no DNA is available, so the TRBD1 call from TCRdb remains unchecked. Germline CDR1 reads KGHDR; CDR2 reads SFDVKD. This CDR3 contains 15 residues. The CDR3 region is CATSEHRDGKNMQYF.

The chain joins TRBV12-3 or TRBV12-4 to TRBJ2-1; TCRdb's D call of TRBD2 is untestable without DNA. The length of the CDR3 is 13 residues. CDR3 loop: CASSGDFRDEQFF.

The rearrangement links TRBV4-3 to TRBJ2-7; the D gene TCRdb calls, TRBD2, cannot be checked with no DNA. Germline-derived CDR1 and CDR2 are LGHNA and YSLEER. This CDR3 has 14 amino acids. The CDR3 loop is CASSQVGTSTEQYF.

The rearrangement links TRBV12-3 or TRBV12-4 to TRBJ2-7; as DNA is missing, the TRBD2 call by TCRdb cannot be tested. This CDR3 comprises 14 residues. The CDR3: CASSLQGLYYEQYF.

V is TRBV20-1 and J is TRBJ1-5; with no DNA, the TCRdb D assignment of TRBD1 cannot be verified. Germline CDR1 and CDR2: DFQATT and SNEGSKA (reference sequence). This CDR3 is 14 amino acids long. Here the CDR3 reads CSAPRYRGSQPQHF.

This chain uses TRBV11-2 with TRBJ2-2; TCRdb outputs TRBD1, but without DNA this stays unchecked. The CDR3 is 16 residues long. CDR1 is SGHAT, CDR2 FQNNGV, per germline. The CDR3 protein is CASSPGWGRNTGELFF.

The genes are TRBV10-3 and TRBJ2-3; without DNA, the TCRdb call of TRBD2 cannot be checked. The length of the CDR3 is 16 residues. Germline CDR1 ENHRY, CDR2 SYGVKD. This chain's CDR3 is CAISPYSGGQGDTQYF.

The J gene is TRBJ1-5, the V gene TRBV28; without DNA, the TCRdb call of TRBD1 cannot be checked. Germline assignment: CDR1 MDHEN and CDR2 SYDVKM. CDR3 length: 15 residues. The CDR3 spells CASSSAGQGGQPQHF. Complete variable domain (other parts from reference TRBV28 and TRBJ1-5): DVKVTQSSRYLVKRTGEKVFLECVQDMDHENMFWYRQDPGLGLRLIYFSYDVKMKEKGDIPEGYSVSREKKERFSLILESASTNQTSMYLCASSSAGQGGQPQHFGDGTRLSIL.

The chain couples TRBV28 to TRBJ2-3; the TCRdb call, TRBD1, lacks DNA for checking. This CDR3 comprises 17 residues. CDR1 is MDHEN and CDR2 is SYDVKM in the germline V gene. The CDR3 loop reads CASSPLGDRRGSDTQYF.

The CDR3 sequence is CASSIYLAVGLNNEQFF. This rearrangement joins TRBV27 to TRBJ2-1; the TCRdb D gene call, TRBD2, has no DNA to confirm it. Germline V CDR1 and CDR2: MNHEY, SMNVEV (reference sequence). This CDR3 region has 17 residues.